This T cell receptor beta chain was captured by sequencing in a study of OX40 agonist ivuxolimab in advanced cancers. CDR3 length equals 11 residues. Germline values: CDR1 MGHDK, CDR2 SYGVNS. V lost 6 bases, J lost 3 bases, and 6 bases lay in between. Using immunoSEQ multiplex PCR, the repertoire was profiled, and TCRdb retains in-frame clones only, with some absent. The sample gives over 50,000 clones, about nine tenths of which show up once; less than 2% is in the top ten. On this clone: The antigen is not known.

Study-wide results and limits: At doses 0.1 to 3.0 mg/kg, CD4+ and CD8+ clones expanded.

Sequenced material: CD4+ or CD8+ T cells sorted from blood, taken in a trial of the OX40 agonist ivuxolimab. The chain employs TRBV25-1 and TRBJ2-7; D is uncertain. The sequence was obtained from an adult with an advanced solid tumor such as melanoma, head and neck, liver or kidney cancer. As DNA, the CDR3 is TGTGCCAGCAGAGGGAACTACGAGCAGTACTTC. Translation gives CASRGNYEQYF.